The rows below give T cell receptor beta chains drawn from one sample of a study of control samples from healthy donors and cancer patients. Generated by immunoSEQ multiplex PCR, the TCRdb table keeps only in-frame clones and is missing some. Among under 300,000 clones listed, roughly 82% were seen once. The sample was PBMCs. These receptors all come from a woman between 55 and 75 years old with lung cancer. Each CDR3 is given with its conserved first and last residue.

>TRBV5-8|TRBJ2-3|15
CASSFLGQGADTQYF
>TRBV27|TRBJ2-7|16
CASSRGASGADYEQYF
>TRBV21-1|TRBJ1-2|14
CASSKVTVNYGYTF
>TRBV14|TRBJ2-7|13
CASSRGSTYEQYF
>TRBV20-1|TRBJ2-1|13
CSASNPASGEQFF
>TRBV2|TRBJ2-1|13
CATGTNRDNEQFF
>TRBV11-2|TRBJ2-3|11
CASSSDWAQYF
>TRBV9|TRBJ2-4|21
CASSVEGAGRGFRSAKNIQYF
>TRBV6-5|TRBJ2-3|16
CASSYSIGGNTDTQYF
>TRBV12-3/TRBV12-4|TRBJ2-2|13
CASSQVFTGELFF
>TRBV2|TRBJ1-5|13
CASTGTGGQPQHF
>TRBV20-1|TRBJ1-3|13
CSASQAIGNTIYF
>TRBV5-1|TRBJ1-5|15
CASSLGEAGNQPQHF
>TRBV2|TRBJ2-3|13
CASGKAQIDTQYF
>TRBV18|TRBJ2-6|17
CASSRGQDSAGANVLTF
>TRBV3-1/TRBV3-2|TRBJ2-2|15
CASSQRTGRTGELFF
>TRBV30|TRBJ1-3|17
CAWSARGGGLSGNTIYF
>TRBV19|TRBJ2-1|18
CASSIKPPGTSFYNEQFF
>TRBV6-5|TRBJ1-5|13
CASSSHMGQPQHF
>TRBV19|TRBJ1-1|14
CASSTGGPSTEAFF
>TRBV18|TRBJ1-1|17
CASSPLGPGTENTEAFF
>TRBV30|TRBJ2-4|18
CAWSVPGTGALAKNIQYF
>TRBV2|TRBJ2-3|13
CASGEWGTDTQYF
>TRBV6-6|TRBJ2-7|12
CASSYSSYEQYF
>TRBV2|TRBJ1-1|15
CASRSLGGGNTEAFF
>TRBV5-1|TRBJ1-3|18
CASSFFQGLESSGNTIYF
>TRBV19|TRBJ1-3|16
CASSTTSGGSGNTIYF
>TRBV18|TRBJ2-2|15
CASSPRQGDTGELFF
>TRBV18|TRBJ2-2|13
CASSPPRTGELFF
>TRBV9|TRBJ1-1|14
CASSLGTGGTEAFF